This T cell receptor beta chain was recorded in a study of CXCR3-negative and CXCR3-positive naive CD8 T cells. In terms of frequency, this clonotype is medium-sized. Libraries of TRB cDNA were made by 5' RACE and carried UMIs. TCRdb derives one entry per CDR3 protein from the 5' RACE reads, leaving out DNA. The sample includes about 57,000 distinct CDR3 sequences. The germline CDR1 and CDR2 sequences are SQVTM and ANQGSEA. The CDR3 is 15 amino acids. The chain couples TRBV29-1 to TRBJ2-2; as DNA is missing, the TRBD1 call by TCRdb cannot be tested. The sample was memory CD8+ T cells from blood. This clonotype was sampled from a human donor in good health. Some clones in this sample may be carry-over from other donors' samples. The CDR3 sequence: CSVNAGTGDTGELFF.